This T cell receptor beta chain was profiled in a study of cytomegalovirus exposure and HLA in healthy donors. Concerning this clone itself: The antigen is not known.

Broader study findings: V- and J-gene trimming of TCR beta was linked (in a later analysis) to a missense DCLRE1C variant. A classifier reportedly called cytomegalovirus status with high sensitivity and specificity. In a later analysis, HLA-associated beta chains showed higher expansion and lower generation probabilities than comparable chains.

The PCR was carried out with 60 Vbeta primers and 13 Jbeta primers. Sequencing used immunoSEQ multiplex PCR; TCRdb keeps in-frame clones, though not all of them. The sample shows almost 65,000 clones, around four fifths of them seen only once. Sample: PBMCs. The sequence was collected from a male donor in good health and CMV-seropositive.

CDR3 sequence (DNA): TGTGCCAGTAGTACCGGACTAGCGGGGGGGAACACCGGGGAGCTGTTTTTT. This translates into CASSTGLAGGNTGELFF. The chain carries TRBV19 and TRBJ2-2; 14 bases fit TRBD2. V was clipped by 4 bases and J by 1 base; unmatched bases: 2. This CDR3 has 17 amino acids. The germline gives CDR1 LNHDA, CDR2 SQIVND (reference sequence).